This T cell receptor (beta chain) was obtained from a study of T cell repertoires in cytomegalovirus infection. As for the study in general: Recently identified HLA-C-restricted CMV epitopes were used, and well-studied HLA-B-restricted CMV epitopes were used as well. Shared public TCR beta signatures pointed to both CMV infection and a matching HLA type.

On this clonotype itself: Its antigen is still unknown.

TCRdb analysed the reads with MiXCR anew, one entry per CDR3 protein. The sample holds some 920,000 distinct CDR3 sequences, 30% to 40% seen once. This CDR3 has 14 residues. V dropped 3 bases and J dropped 7; count of bases not matched to a gene: 5. Study-wide points: HLA-C-restricted, CMV-specific TCR beta clonotypes were dominant ex vivo. Totalled public TCR beta family frequency picked out people who carried CMV plus the relevant HLA.

The clonotype was recovered from a human donor in good health (CMV status not recorded). Some clones in this sample may be carry-over from other donors' samples. The rearrangement uses TRBV12-3 or TRBV12-4 and TRBJ2-1; 8 bases are shared with TRBD1. The sample was cultured CD8+ T cells from PBMCs, taken from culture after CMV antigen stimulation. The CDR3: CASSFRTGRNEQFF. Here the CDR3 DNA reads TGTGCCAGCAGTTTCCGGACAGGGAGGAATGAGCAGTTCTTC.